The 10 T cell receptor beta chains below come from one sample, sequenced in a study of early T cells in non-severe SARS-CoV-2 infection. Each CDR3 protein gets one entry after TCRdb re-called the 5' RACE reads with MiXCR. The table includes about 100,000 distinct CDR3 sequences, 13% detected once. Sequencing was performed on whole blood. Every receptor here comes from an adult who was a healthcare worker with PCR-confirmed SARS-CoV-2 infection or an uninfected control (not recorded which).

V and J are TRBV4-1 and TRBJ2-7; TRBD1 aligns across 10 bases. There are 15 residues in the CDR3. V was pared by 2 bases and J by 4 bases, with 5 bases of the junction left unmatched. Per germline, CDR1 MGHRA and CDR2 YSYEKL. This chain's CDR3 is CASSQPTGGRYEQYF. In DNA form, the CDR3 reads TGCGCCAGCAGCCAACCGACAGGGGGCAGGTACGAGCAGTACTTC.

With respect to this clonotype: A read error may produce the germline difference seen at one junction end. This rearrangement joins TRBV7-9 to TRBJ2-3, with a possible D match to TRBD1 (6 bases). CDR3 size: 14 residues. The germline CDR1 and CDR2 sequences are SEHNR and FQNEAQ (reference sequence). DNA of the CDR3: TGTGCCATCAGCGGTCAGGGGAGCACAGATACGCAGTATTTT. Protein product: CAISGQGSTDTQYF.

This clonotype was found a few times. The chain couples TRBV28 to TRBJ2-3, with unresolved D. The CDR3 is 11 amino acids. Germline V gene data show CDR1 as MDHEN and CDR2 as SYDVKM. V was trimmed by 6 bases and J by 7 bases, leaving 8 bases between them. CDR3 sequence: CASSFWNTQYF. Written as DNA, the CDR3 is TGTGCCAGCAGCTTTTGGAATACGCAGTATTTT.

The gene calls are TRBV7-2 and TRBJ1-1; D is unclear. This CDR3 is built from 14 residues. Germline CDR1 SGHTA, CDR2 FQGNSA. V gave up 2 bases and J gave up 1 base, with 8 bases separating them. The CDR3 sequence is CASSLNPRNTEAFF. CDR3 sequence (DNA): TGTGCCAGCAGCTTAAATCCCAGGAACACTGAAGCTTTCTTT.

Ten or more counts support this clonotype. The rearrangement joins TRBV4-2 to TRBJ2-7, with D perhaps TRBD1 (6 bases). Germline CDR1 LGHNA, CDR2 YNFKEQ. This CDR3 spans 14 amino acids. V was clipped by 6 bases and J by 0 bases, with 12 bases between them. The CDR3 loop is CASSQDSVSYEQYF. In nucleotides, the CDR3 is TGTGCCAGCAGTCAGGACAGCGTCTCCTACGAGCAGTACTTC.

CDR3 loop: CASSLAGRRTYTDTQYF. The CDR3 nucleotides read TGTGCCAGCAGCCTAGCTGGCAGGCGAACTTACACAGATACGCAGTATTTT. V and J are TRBV11-2 and TRBJ2-3, with TRBD2 as a possible D gene (5 bases). Germline loops: CDR1 SGHAT, CDR2 FQNNGV. The CDR3 is made up of 17 amino acids. Trimming stripped 5 bases from V and 2 bases from J, with 20 bases between.

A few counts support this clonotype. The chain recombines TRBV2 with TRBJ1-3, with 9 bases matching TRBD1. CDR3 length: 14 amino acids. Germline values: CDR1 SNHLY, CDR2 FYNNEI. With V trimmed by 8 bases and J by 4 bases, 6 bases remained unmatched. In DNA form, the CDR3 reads TGTGCCAGCGCGGGACAGGGAAAAGGAAACACCATATATTTT. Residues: CASAGQGKGNTIYF.

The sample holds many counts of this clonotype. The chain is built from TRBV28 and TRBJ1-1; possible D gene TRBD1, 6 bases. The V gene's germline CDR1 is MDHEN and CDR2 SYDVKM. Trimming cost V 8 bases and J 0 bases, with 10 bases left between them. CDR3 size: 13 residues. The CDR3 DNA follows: TGTGCCAGCCAGACAGGATTGAACACTGAAGCTTTCTTT. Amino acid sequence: CASQTGLNTEAFF.

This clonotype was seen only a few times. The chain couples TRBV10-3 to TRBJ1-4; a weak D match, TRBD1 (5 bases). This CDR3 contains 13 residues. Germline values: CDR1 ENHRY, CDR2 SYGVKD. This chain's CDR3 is CATSYAEGEKLFF. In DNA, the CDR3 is TGTGCTACATCATACGCCGAGGGGGAAAAACTGTTTTTT.

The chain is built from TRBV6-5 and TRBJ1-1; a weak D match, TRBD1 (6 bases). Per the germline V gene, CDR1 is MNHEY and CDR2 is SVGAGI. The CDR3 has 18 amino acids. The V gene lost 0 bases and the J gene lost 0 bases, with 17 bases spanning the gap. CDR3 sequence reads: CASSYSRGRGRMNTEAFF. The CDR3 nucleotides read TGTGCCAGCAGTTACTCTCGGGGCAGGGGAAGGATGAACACTGAAGCTTTCTTT.